The rows below give T cell receptor beta chains drawn from one sample of a study of blood T cell repertoires in COVID-19. Generated by immunoSEQ multiplex PCR, the TCRdb table keeps only in-frame clones and is missing some. The sample shows some 300,000 clones, roughly nine tenths of them seen only once. Material for sequencing was PBMCs or T cells enriched from blood (not recorded which). The receptors originated from a woman aged 30 to 39 who had recovered from COVID-19. CDR3s include the opening cysteine and the closing phenylalanine or tryptophan. D genes are given only for firm matches. Expanded clones get a size class; other rows say once, few or many, or leave the size out.

d_gene: .; j_gene: TRBJ2-5; v_gene: TRBV5-6; abundance: once; CDR3aa: CASSLKGGKETQYF; CDR3nt: TGTGCCAGCAGCTTGAAAGGAGGGAAAGAGACCCAGTACTTC
d_gene: .; j_gene: TRBJ1-2; v_gene: TRBV13; abundance: .; CDR3aa: CASSLRTALYGYTF; CDR3nt: TGTGCCAGCAGCTTACGGACAGCCCTCTATGGCTACACCTTC
d_gene: .; j_gene: TRBJ1-2; v_gene: TRBV6-5; abundance: .; CDR3aa: CASSYRPGSGYTF; CDR3nt: TGTGCCAGCAGTTACCGTCCGGGTTCCGGCTACACCTTC
d_gene: TRBD2; j_gene: TRBJ2-7; v_gene: TRBV7-6; abundance: .; CDR3aa: CASSPLAGAPYEQYF; CDR3nt: TGTGCCAGCAGCCCCCTGGCGGGAGCCCCCTACGAGCAGTACTTC
d_gene: TRBD1; j_gene: TRBJ1-5; v_gene: TRBV25-1; abundance: .; CDR3aa: CASSLGLTKGAGNQPQHF; CDR3nt: TGTGCCAGCAGCCTAGGGCTCACAAAGGGGGCAGGCAATCAGCCCCAGCATTTT
d_gene: .; j_gene: TRBJ2-7; v_gene: TRBV20-1; abundance: .; CDR3aa: CSASVEGEQYF; CDR3nt: TGCAGTGCTAGCGTTGAGGGCGAGCAGTACTTC
d_gene: TRBD2; j_gene: TRBJ2-7; v_gene: TRBV28; abundance: .; CDR3aa: CATLAGHYEQYF; CDR3nt: TGTGCCACCCTAGCGGGCCACTACGAGCAGTACTTC
d_gene: .; j_gene: TRBJ2-7; v_gene: TRBV10-3; abundance: once; CDR3aa: CAISETRVDEQYF; CDR3nt: TGTGCCATCAGTGAAACTAGAGTAGACGAGCAGTACTTC
d_gene: TRBD1; j_gene: TRBJ2-2; v_gene: TRBV24-1; abundance: .; CDR3aa: CATANRGAPVTGELFF; CDR3nt: TGTGCCACCGCGAACAGGGGCGCCCCGGTCACCGGGGAGCTGTTTTTT
d_gene: .; j_gene: TRBJ2-3; v_gene: TRBV7-3; abundance: .; CDR3aa: CASTPVTNTDTQYF; CDR3nt: TGTGCCAGCACCCCGGTCACGAACACAGATACGCAGTATTTT
d_gene: TRBD1; j_gene: TRBJ2-5; v_gene: TRBV7-9; abundance: once; CDR3aa: CASSYGQGQETQYF; CDR3nt: TGTGCCAGCAGCTATGGACAGGGACAAGAGACCCAGTACTTC
d_gene: .; j_gene: TRBJ1-2; v_gene: TRBV6-5; abundance: .; CDR3aa: CASSTQLNYGYTF; CDR3nt: TGTGCCAGCAGTACCCAACTAAACTATGGCTACACCTTC
d_gene: .; j_gene: TRBJ1-5; v_gene: TRBV7-9; abundance: .; CDR3aa: CASSLAGSGGRNQPQHF; CDR3nt: TGTGCCAGCAGCTTAGCCGGATCGGGGGGCCGAAATCAGCCCCAGCATTTT
d_gene: .; j_gene: TRBJ1-2; v_gene: TRBV6-2/TRBV6-3; abundance: .; CDR3aa: CASSYDSNYGYTF; CDR3nt: TGTGCCAGCAGTTATGACAGTAACTATGGCTACACCTTC
d_gene: .; j_gene: TRBJ1-1; v_gene: TRBV29-1; abundance: .; CDR3aa: CSASRYDTEAFF; CDR3nt: TGCAGCGCGTCTAGATACGACACTGAAGCTTTCTTT
d_gene: .; j_gene: TRBJ1-6; v_gene: TRBV7-9; abundance: .; CDR3aa: CASSLGGGVLALHF; CDR3nt: TGTGCCAGCAGCTTAGGTGGGGGGGTTTTGGCCCTCCACTTT
d_gene: TRBD2; j_gene: TRBJ2-1; v_gene: TRBV6-2/TRBV6-3; abundance: .; CDR3aa: CASSYSPTSAWYNEQFF; CDR3nt: TGTGCCAGCAGTTACTCACCGACTAGCGCATGGTACAATGAGCAGTTCTTC
d_gene: .; j_gene: TRBJ2-3; v_gene: TRBV27; abundance: once; CDR3aa: CASSGRGDTQYF; CDR3nt: TGTGCCAGCAGTGGTCGGGGAGATACGCAGTATTTT
d_gene: TRBD2; j_gene: TRBJ2-2; v_gene: TRBV19; abundance: .; CDR3aa: CASSWIRAGGPPWELFF; CDR3nt: TGTGCCAGTAGTTGGATCAGGGCGGGAGGGCCGCCATGGGAGCTGTTTTTT
d_gene: .; j_gene: TRBJ2-3; v_gene: TRBV28; abundance: .; CDR3aa: CASSPDRFADTQYF; CDR3nt: TGTGCCAGCAGTCCTGACAGGTTCGCAGATACGCAGTATTTT
d_gene: TRBD1; j_gene: TRBJ1-6; v_gene: TRBV28; abundance: once; CDR3aa: CASSPPDRGYSPLHF; CDR3nt: TGTGCCAGCAGCCCCCCGGACAGGGGGTATTCACCCCTCCACTTT
d_gene: TRBD1; j_gene: TRBJ1-6; v_gene: TRBV5-1; abundance: .; CDR3aa: CASSLAPGQGRFSPLHF; CDR3nt: TGCGCCAGCAGCTTGGCCCCGGGACAGGGGAGGTTCTCACCCCTCCACTTT
d_gene: TRBD1; j_gene: TRBJ1-1; v_gene: TRBV18; abundance: .; CDR3aa: CASSVNRGEAFF; CDR3nt: TGTGCCAGCTCAGTAAACAGGGGTGAAGCTTTCTTT
d_gene: .; j_gene: TRBJ2-5; v_gene: TRBV5-1; abundance: .; CDR3aa: CASSLVARLGETQYF; CDR3nt: TGCGCCAGCAGCTTGGTGGCGAGGTTGGGAGAGACCCAGTACTTC
d_gene: .; j_gene: TRBJ1-2; v_gene: TRBV9; abundance: .; CDR3aa: CASSVHLQVQANYGYTF; CDR3nt: TGTGCCAGCAGCGTACACCTCCAGGTTCAAGCTAACTATGGCTACACCTTC
d_gene: TRBD2; j_gene: TRBJ2-4; v_gene: TRBV5-4; abundance: .; CDR3aa: CASSLRVAAGVNIQYF; CDR3nt: TGTGCCAGCAGCCTCCGCGTCGCGGCGGGAGTTAACATTCAGTACTTC
d_gene: TRBD1; j_gene: TRBJ1-3; v_gene: TRBV14; abundance: .; CDR3aa: CASSQGTVNTIYF; CDR3nt: TGTGCCAGCAGCCAGGGGACAGTAAACACCATATATTTT
d_gene: .; j_gene: TRBJ1-2; v_gene: TRBV28; abundance: .; CDR3aa: CASSSAGVYGYTF; CDR3nt: TGTGCCAGCAGTTCAGCCGGGGTCTATGGCTACACCTTC
d_gene: .; j_gene: TRBJ2-1; v_gene: TRBV19; abundance: .; CDR3aa: CASSTPWAMSSYNEQFF; CDR3nt: TGTGCCAGTAGTACCCCATGGGCTATGAGCTCCTACAATGAGCAGTTCTTC
d_gene: TRBD2; j_gene: TRBJ2-5; v_gene: TRBV5-1; abundance: .; CDR3aa: CASSLDSGSEETQYF; CDR3nt: TGCGCCAGCAGCTTGGATAGCGGGAGTGAGGAGACCCAGTACTTC
d_gene: TRBD2; j_gene: TRBJ2-1; v_gene: TRBV18; abundance: .; CDR3aa: CASSPPTSGSYNEQFF; CDR3nt: TGTGCCAGCTCACCTCCGACTAGCGGGAGTTACAATGAGCAGTTCTTC
d_gene: TRBD1; j_gene: TRBJ1-2; v_gene: TRBV19; abundance: .; CDR3aa: CASSIDRGDYGYTF; CDR3nt: TGTGCCAGTAGTATCGACAGGGGGGACTATGGCTACACCTTC
d_gene: TRBD1; j_gene: TRBJ2-7; v_gene: TRBV15; abundance: .; CDR3aa: CATSRDRGPYEQYF; CDR3nt: TGTGCCACCAGCAGGGACAGGGGGCCCTACGAGCAGTACTTC
d_gene: .; j_gene: TRBJ2-3; v_gene: TRBV30; abundance: .; CDR3aa: CAWSGNAGSGTQYF; CDR3nt: TGTGCCTGGAGTGGTAACGCGGGCTCCGGTACGCAGTATTTT
d_gene: .; j_gene: TRBJ1-5; v_gene: TRBV27; abundance: once; CDR3aa: CASSTTGFGYQPQHF; CDR3nt: TGTGCCAGCAGTACAACAGGTTTCGGTTATCAGCCCCAGCATTTT
d_gene: .; j_gene: TRBJ2-4; v_gene: TRBV30; abundance: .; CDR3aa: CAWSVGTAENIQYF; CDR3nt: TGTGCCTGGAGTGTAGGAACTGCGGAAAACATTCAGTACTTC
d_gene: .; j_gene: TRBJ2-7; v_gene: TRBV6-5; abundance: .; CDR3aa: CASTHAKEQVNEQYF; CDR3nt: TGTGCCAGCACCCACGCAAAGGAGCAAGTCAACGAGCAGTACTTC
d_gene: .; j_gene: TRBJ1-1; v_gene: TRBV28; abundance: .; CDR3aa: CASTSQGQGAFF; CDR3nt: TGTGCCAGCACCTCACAGGGTCAAGGAGCTTTCTTT
d_gene: TRBD1; j_gene: TRBJ1-6; v_gene: TRBV27; abundance: .; CDR3aa: CASSRSLDREYNSPLHF; CDR3nt: TGTGCCAGCAGTCGCTCCCTCGACAGGGAGTATAATTCACCCCTCCACTTT
d_gene: .; j_gene: TRBJ1-5; v_gene: TRBV30; abundance: .; CDR3aa: CAWGRAEPQHF; CDR3nt: TGTGCCTGGGGCCGAGCGGAGCCCCAGCATTTT
d_gene: TRBD2; j_gene: TRBJ2-7; v_gene: TRBV6-5; abundance: .; CDR3aa: CASSSSGSYEQYF; CDR3nt: TGTGCCAGCAGTTCGAGCGGGAGTTACGAGCAGTACTTC
d_gene: TRBD1; j_gene: TRBJ2-5; v_gene: TRBV11-3; abundance: .; CDR3aa: CASSLEQGAETQYF; CDR3nt: TGTGCCAGCAGCTTAGAACAGGGGGCAGAGACCCAGTACTTC
d_gene: .; j_gene: TRBJ1-6; v_gene: TRBV6-5; abundance: .; CDR3aa: CASSYREADSPLHF; CDR3nt: TGTGCCAGCAGTTACCGGGAGGCGGATTCACCCCTCCACTTT
d_gene: TRBD2; j_gene: TRBJ2-1; v_gene: TRBV4-3; abundance: .; CDR3aa: CASSPRLHRLAGGVEQFF; CDR3nt: TGCGCCAGCAGCCCCCGCCTCCACAGACTAGCGGGAGGCGTTGAGCAGTTCTTC
d_gene: TRBD1; j_gene: TRBJ1-2; v_gene: TRBV28; abundance: .; CDR3aa: CASDDRVNRGYTF; CDR3nt: TGTGCCAGCGATGACAGGGTTAATCGGGGCTACACCTTC
d_gene: .; j_gene: TRBJ1-6; v_gene: TRBV21-1; abundance: .; CDR3aa: CASSKSSSYNSPLHF; CDR3nt: TGTGCCAGCAGCAAATCGAGCTCCTATAATTCACCCCTCCACTTT
d_gene: TRBD1; j_gene: TRBJ2-7; v_gene: TRBV14; abundance: .; CDR3aa: CASSQDLPGGYEQYF; CDR3nt: TGTGCCAGCAGCCAAGATTTACCAGGGGGTTACGAGCAGTACTTC
d_gene: TRBD2; j_gene: TRBJ2-1; v_gene: TRBV3-1/TRBV3-2; abundance: .; CDR3aa: CASSLRGGPSYNEQFF; CDR3nt: TGTGCCAGCAGCCTCCGCGGGGGGCCCTCCTACAATGAGCAGTTCTTC
d_gene: TRBD2; j_gene: TRBJ2-2; v_gene: TRBV28; abundance: .; CDR3aa: CASSFPGTSRTGELFF; CDR3nt: TGTGCCAGCAGTTTTCCCGGGACTAGTAGGACCGGGGAGCTGTTTTTT
d_gene: TRBD1; j_gene: TRBJ2-3; v_gene: TRBV27; abundance: .; CDR3aa: CASSFRQGGTDTQYF; CDR3nt: TGTGCCAGCAGTTTTCGACAGGGCGGCACAGATACGCAGTATTTT
d_gene: .; j_gene: TRBJ1-6; v_gene: TRBV7-3; abundance: .; CDR3aa: CASSLNSYNSPLHF; CDR3nt: TGTGCCAGCAGCTTAAACAGCTATAATTCACCCCTCCACTTT
d_gene: .; j_gene: TRBJ2-7; v_gene: TRBV20-1; abundance: once; CDR3aa: CSASAFREAYEQYF; CDR3nt: TGCAGTGCTAGTGCGTTCCGGGAAGCCTACGAGCAGTACTTC
d_gene: TRBD2; j_gene: TRBJ2-7; v_gene: TRBV12-3/TRBV12-4; abundance: .; CDR3aa: CASTGGDSYEQYF; CDR3nt: TGTGCCAGCACTGGGGGGGATTCATACGAGCAGTACTTC
d_gene: TRBD1; j_gene: TRBJ1-1; v_gene: TRBV18; abundance: .; CDR3aa: CASSPAIQTGPNTEAFF; CDR3nt: TGTGCCAGCTCACCTGCAATTCAGACAGGGCCTAACACTGAAGCTTTCTTT
d_gene: .; j_gene: TRBJ1-4; v_gene: TRBV5-4; abundance: once; CDR3aa: CASSLTGNGEKLFF; CDR3nt: TGTGCCAGCAGCTTAACAGGGAACGGCGAAAAACTGTTTTTT
d_gene: .; j_gene: TRBJ1-4; v_gene: TRBV4-1; abundance: .; CDR3aa: CASSRGFRGVEKLFF; CDR3nt: TGCGCCAGCAGCCGAGGTTTCAGGGGAGTTGAAAAACTGTTTTTT